This passage covers 31 T cell receptor beta chains from one sample sequenced in a study of blood T cell repertoires in COVID-19. Clones were read by immunoSEQ multiplex PCR, and TCRdb kept only the in-frame ones, dropping some. The sample consists of 160,000 or so clones, approximately 83% of them appearing once. Specimen: peripheral blood. These receptor sequences come from a human donor in a cohort sampled during active COVID-19.

J is TRBJ2-7 and V is TRBV6-5, with 8 bases fitting TRBD1. The germline V gene has CDR1 MNHEY and CDR2 SVGAGI. V lost 6 bases, J lost 3 bases, and 7 bases stayed unmatched. This CDR3 comprises 14 residues. CDR3 in amino acids: CASRTGTGHYEQYF. DNA for the CDR3: TGTGCCAGCAGGACCGGGACAGGACACTACGAGCAGTACTTC.

The rearrangement joins TRBV24-1 to TRBJ2-1; 14 bases align to TRBD2. Germline V CDR1 and CDR2: KGHDR, SFDVKD. The CDR3 loop spans 15 amino acids. V lost 3 bases to trimming and J lost 7 bases; unmatched junction nucleotides: 1. The CDR3 nucleotides are TGTGCCACCAGTGATCGACTAGCGGGAGGGAATGAGCAGTTCTTC. This gives the protein CATSDRLAGGNEQFF.

This clone was counted a single time. This chain connects TRBV6-5 to TRBJ1-2; D may be TRBD1 (5 bases). The CDR3 is 15 residues long. The V gene's germline CDR1 is MNHEY and CDR2 SVGAGI. The germline V and J ends were trimmed by 5 bases and 2 bases, with 15 bases remaining between them. This chain's CDR3 is CASSLNREGNYGYTF. CDR3 in DNA: TGTGCCAGCAGTCTTAACCGGGAGGGGAACTATGGCTACACCTTC.

This sequence joins TRBV7-9 and TRBJ2-7; 7 nucleotides align to TRBD2. This CDR3 region has 13 residues. Trimming at V came to 5 bases and at J to 5 bases, leaving 6 bases not matched to a gene. Germline loops: CDR1 SEHNR, CDR2 FQNEAQ (reference sequence). For the CDR3, the DNA is TGTGCCAGCAGCCTGGGGAGGGGTGACGAGCAGTACTTC. This translates into CASSLGRGDEQYF.

The chain is built from TRBV12-3 or TRBV12-4 and TRBJ2-1; D possibly corresponds to TRBD2 (5 bases). With 5 bases removed from V and 5 bases from J, the gap between germline ends came to 10 bases. The CDR3 sequence is 13 residues long. DNA of the CDR3: TGTGCCAGCAGTCTGACTACTAACAATGAGCAGTTCTTC. This translates into CASSLTTNNEQFF.

This chain connects TRBV7-9 to TRBJ2-3; D may be TRBD2 (6 bases). V lost 5 bases and J lost 8, with 14 bases in between. The CDR3 totals 13 residues. Germline CDR1 SEHNR, CDR2 FQNEAQ (reference sequence). DNA of the CDR3: TGTGCCAGCAGCCAGGGACTTCAGGGTACGCAGTATTTT. Protein product: CASSQGLQGTQYF.

The V and J genes are TRBV19 and TRBJ2-5; 7 bases align to TRBD2. J was trimmed by 4 bases and V by 3 bases; bases with no gene match: 11. This CDR3 spans 16 amino acids. Germline CDR1 LNHDA, CDR2 SQIVND (reference sequence). The CDR3 reads CASSMGAGQFGETQYF. The DNA for the CDR3 is TGTGCCAGTAGTATGGGAGCGGGGCAGTTCGGAGAGACCCAGTACTTC.

The chain is built from TRBV30 and TRBJ2-7, with a possible D match to TRBD2 (5 bases). CDR1 and CDR2 from the germline V gene are GTSNPN and SVGIG (reference sequence). The V gene lost 0 bases and the J gene lost 3 bases, with 15 bases spanning the gap. The CDR3 has 15 residues. The DNA of the CDR3 is TGTGCCTGGAGTGTACGGGGATTGAGGGACTACGAGCAGTACTTC. It translates to CAWSVRGLRDYEQYF.

The V call is TRBV9, the J call TRBJ1-5; D uncertain. Germline V lookup: CDR1 SGDLS, CDR2 YYNGEE. This CDR3 has 14 amino acids. V was cut by 0 bases and J by 7 bases, with 11 bases left in between. Here the CDR3 DNA reads TGTGCCAGCAGCGTAGGGCCGGGTGGGCAGCCCCAGCATTTT. Encoded protein: CASSVGPGGQPQHF.

This clone was found a few times. The chain carries TRBV7-9 and TRBJ2-3, with 7 bases fitting TRBD2. The J segment lost 3 bases and the V segment lost 5 bases, leaving 5 bases of the junction unmatched. The CDR3 covers 14 residues. Per germline, CDR1 SEHNR and CDR2 FQNEAQ (reference sequence). The CDR3 sequence: CASSSDGGTDTQYF. For the CDR3, the DNA is TGTGCCAGCAGCAGCGACGGGGGGACAGATACGCAGTATTTT.

The gene calls are TRBV27 and TRBJ2-7; 9 bases match TRBD1. Losses at the gene ends were 3 bases for V and 3 bases for J; bases not matched to a gene: 3. The germline V gene encodes CDR1 MNHEY and CDR2 SMNVEV (reference sequence). The CDR3 has 14 amino acids. The CDR3 loop reads CASSLKGQGYEQYF. The CDR3 DNA is TGTGCCAGCAGTTTGAAGGGACAGGGCTACGAGCAGTACTTC.

The genes are TRBV14 and TRBJ1-3; TRBD1 agrees at 8 bases. The CDR3 consists of 15 residues. The ends lost 4 bases at V and 3 bases at J; junction bases unmatched: 5. Germline assignment: CDR1 SGHDN and CDR2 FVKESK. CDR3 DNA sequence: TGTGCCAGCAGCCCCCAGGGGGCAGGTGGAAACACCATATATTTT. Translation: CASSPQGAGGNTIYF. The full variable domain, its missing parts supplied by reference TRBV14 and TRBJ1-3, is EAGVTQFPSHSVIEKGQTVTLRCDPISGHDNLYWYRRVMGKEIKFLLHFVKESKQDESGMPNNRFLAERTGGTYSTLKVQPAELEDSGVYFCASSPQGAGGNTIYFGEGSWLTVV.

The rearrangement uses TRBV14 and TRBJ2-1; TRBD2 aligns across 14 bases. The V gene end was trimmed by 3 bases and the J gene end by 7 bases; junction bases not matched to a gene: 8. The germline gives CDR1 SGHDN, CDR2 FVKESK. The length of the CDR3 is 17 residues. CDR3 nucleotides: TGTGCCAGCAGCCAGAGACTAGCGGGAGGGCCGGGGAATGAGCAGTTCTTC. Translating it yields CASSQRLAGGPGNEQFF. The variable domain in full, with the rest retrieved from reference TRBV14 and TRBJ2-1, is EAGVTQFPSHSVIEKGQTVTLRCDPISGHDNLYWYRRVMGKEIKFLLHFVKESKQDESGMPNNRFLAERTGGTYSTLKVQPAELEDSGVYFCASSQRLAGGPGNEQFFGPGTRLTVL.

The CDR3, as DNA: TGTGCCAGCAGTCTACAGGGACGCTATGGCTACACCTTC. It is translated as CASSLQGRYGYTF. V is TRBV2 and J is TRBJ1-2; perhaps TRBD1 as D (6 bases). V was cut by 5 bases and J by 4 bases, with 11 bases left in between. Germline lookup yields CDR1 SNHLY and CDR2 FYNNEI. The CDR3 has 13 amino acids.

This rearrangement joins TRBV5-1 to TRBJ2-6; 14 nucleotides line up with TRBD2. This CDR3 has 20 amino acids. V was clipped by 7 bases and J by 4 bases; unmatched bases: 16. Per the germline V gene, CDR1 is SGHRS and CDR2 is YFSETQ. The CDR3 DNA follows: TGCGCCAGCTCCAAGGCCCCCGGGACTAGCGGGAGATCAGGGGCCAACGTCCTGACTTTC. Translating gives CASSKAPGTSGRSGANVLTF.

CDR3 sequence (DNA): TGTGCCAGCAGTCAGGGAGGGGCGCGTTCACCCCTCCACTTT. It is translated as CASSQGGARSPLHF. The V call is TRBV28, the J call TRBJ1-6; tentatively, D is TRBD1 (5 bases). V was pared by 5 bases and J by 9 bases, with 14 bases between. CDR1 MDHEN and CDR2 SYDVKM come from the germline V gene. This CDR3 has 14 residues.

The rearrangement uses TRBV6-5 and TRBJ1-2; TRBD1 agrees at 9 bases. Looked up from germline, CDR1 is MNHEY and CDR2 is SVGAGI. V was clipped by 2 bases and J by 4 bases; unmatched bases: 5. CDR3 size: 15 residues. CDR3 nucleotide sequence: TGTGCCAGCAGTTACCCGGGACAGGGTATCTATGGCTACACCTTC. It yields the protein CASSYPGQGIYGYTF.

The chain employs TRBV5-1 and TRBJ2-5, with TRBD2 as a possible D gene (5 bases). V lost 4 bases and J 0 bases, leaving 13 bases between the germline ends. CDR1 is SGHRS and CDR2 is YFSETQ in the germline V gene. This CDR3 has 15 amino acids. The CDR3, as DNA: TGCGCCAGCAGCCCCCCCTCGGGGTACCAAGAGACCCAGTACTTC. Translated: CASSPPSGYQETQYF.

The J gene is TRBJ2-1, the V gene TRBV24-1; 12 bases match TRBD2. The CDR3 is 14 residues long. Germline V gene sequence: CDR1 KGHDR, CDR2 SFDVKD. J gave up 6 bases and V 6 bases, and 2 bases lay outside the gene matches. Here the CDR3 reads CATSLAGGLNEQFF. CDR3 bases: TGTGCCACCAGTCTAGCGGGAGGGCTCAATGAGCAGTTCTTC.

V is TRBV27 and J is TRBJ2-7, with 11 nucleotides matching TRBD2. The V segment lost 3 bases and the J segment 5 bases; nucleotides outside the gene matches: 9. The CDR3 contains 16 residues. In germline, CDR1 is MNHEY, CDR2 SMNVEV (reference sequence). This chain's CDR3 is CASSFILAGVFNEQYF. The CDR3 nucleotides read TGTGCCAGCAGTTTCATACTAGCGGGAGTTTTCAACGAGCAGTACTTC.

In this sample, this clone turned up once. V gene TRBV9 combines with J gene TRBJ1-5, with D unresolved. V dropped 4 bases and J dropped 1 base, with 15 bases sitting between them. Germline-derived CDR1 and CDR2 are SGDLS and YYNGEE. This CDR3 is 16 amino acids long. As DNA, the CDR3 is TGTGCCAGCAGCAACCACCCGACGGGGAGCAATCAGCCCCAGCATTTT. Amino acids: CASSNHPTGSNQPQHF.

This rearrangement joins TRBV6-6 to TRBJ1-5; no firm D call. V lost 6 bases and J 2 bases, leaving 11 bases between the germline ends. This CDR3 has 14 amino acids. Germline CDR1 reads MNHNY; CDR2 reads SVGAGI (reference sequence). The chain's CDR3 is CASSPDNGNQPQHF. The CDR3 DNA reads as TGTGCCAGCAGCCCCGACAACGGCAATCAGCCCCAGCATTTT.

The rearrangement uses TRBV6-6 and TRBJ2-1; 7 positions match TRBD2. This CDR3 is built from 12 residues. Trimming removed 6 bases from V and 6 bases from J; junction bases left unmatched: 2. Germline V gives CDR1 MNHNY, CDR2 SVGAGI (reference sequence). CDR3 in amino acids: CASRGGINEQFF. The DNA of the CDR3 is TGTGCCAGCAGGGGGGGGATCAATGAGCAGTTCTTC.

V is TRBV23-1 and J is TRBJ2-7; 12 positions agree with TRBD1. TRBV23-1 belongs to the ORF category, with a function that is uncertain. V shed 0 bases and J 6 bases; nucleotides not matched to a gene: 3. The CDR3 is 15 residues long. Here the CDR3 DNA reads TGCGCCAGCAGTCAATCGGGGGACAGGGGGCCCGAGCAGTACTTC. Translated: CASSQSGDRGPEQYF.

This CDR3 reads CASSPGTGHTDTQYF. DNA of the CDR3: TGTGCCAGCTCACCTGGGACAGGGCACACAGATACGCAGTATTTT. V usage is TRBV18 and J usage is TRBJ2-3; 9 bases are shared with TRBD1. In germline, CDR1 is KGHSH, CDR2 LQKENI. CDR3 length: 15 amino acids. With 3 bases clipped from V and 2 bases from J, the junction kept 3 bases outside the gene matches.

Notes on this clone: Other DNA sequences from this sample encode an identical CDR3 as well. V usage is TRBV7-9 and J usage is TRBJ2-7; 8 nucleotides match TRBD1. Germline V gene data show CDR1 as SEHNR and CDR2 as FQNEAQ (reference sequence). The CDR3 extends over 15 amino acids. V lost 1 base, J lost 2 bases, and 4 bases stayed unmatched. The CDR3 loop is CASSLVAGGPYEQYF. CDR3 coding DNA: TGTGCCAGCAGCTTAGTCGCAGGGGGCCCCTACGAGCAGTACTTC. The full variable domain, rest sourced from reference TRBV7-9 and TRBJ2-7, is DTGVSQNPRHKITKRGQNVTFRCDPISEHNRLYWYRQTLGQGPEFLTYFQNEAQLEKSRLLSDRFSAERPKGSFSTLEIQRTEQGDSAMYLCASSLVAGGPYEQYFGPGTRLTVT.

This clone showed up just a few times. V is TRBV5-5 and J is TRBJ1-3, with 7 bases lining up with TRBD1. V dropped 0 bases and J dropped 4; count of bases not matched to a gene: 4. Germline V gives CDR1 SGHKS, CDR2 YYEKEE (reference sequence). This CDR3 contains 15 residues. CDR3 sequence (DNA): TGTGCCAGCAGCTTGGTACAGGGGAGGGGAAACACCATATATTTT. It translates to CASSLVQGRGNTIYF.

The chain joins TRBV5-1 to TRBJ1-2, with D unresolved. The CDR3 sequence is 14 residues long. In germline, CDR1 is SGHRS, CDR2 YFSETQ. V lost 0 bases and J 0 bases, leaving 6 bases between the germline ends. The CDR3 coding sequence is TGCGCCAGCAGCTTGGTACAAGCTAACTATGGCTACACCTTC. Protein sequence: CASSLVQANYGYTF.

This chain joins TRBV7-6 and TRBJ1-6; the D gene is possibly TRBD1 (6 bases). This CDR3 contains 18 residues. Germline CDR1 and CDR2: SGHVS and FNYEAQ. Between the trimmed V and J ends, which lost 5 bases and 0 bases, there was a span of 17 bases. CDR3 residues: CASSGKTGPSSYNSPLHF. CDR3 sequence (DNA): TGTGCCAGCAGCGGTAAGACAGGCCCGAGCTCCTATAATTCACCCCTCCACTTT.

Notes on this clone: The sample contains more than one DNA sequence encoding this CDR3. This sequence joins TRBV29-1 and TRBJ1-2; 7 nucleotides line up with TRBD1. This CDR3 spans 12 amino acids. The ends lost 3 bases at V and 6 bases at J; junction bases unmatched: 4. Germline CDR1 SQVTM, CDR2 ANQGSEA. The CDR3 reads CSVDRGGDGYTF. The CDR3 coding sequence is TGCAGCGTTGATAGAGGGGGCGATGGCTACACCTTC. The full variable domain, in which reference TRBV29-1 and TRBJ1-2 provide the parts outside the CDR3, is SAVISQKPSRDICQRGTSLTIQCQVDSQVTMMFWYRQQPGQSLTLIATANQGSEATYESGFVIDKFPISRPNLTFSTLTVSNMSPEDSSIYLCSVDRGGDGYTFGSGTRLTVV.

The genes are TRBV28 and TRBJ1-5; the D is unclear. The CDR3 is made up of 14 amino acids. The germline CDR1 and CDR2 sequences are MDHEN and SYDVKM. V lost 6 bases and J 5 bases, leaving 14 bases between the germline ends. The CDR3 sequence: CASRPGRGHQPQHF. For the CDR3, the DNA is TGTGCCAGCAGACCCGGGAGAGGGCATCAGCCCCAGCATTTT.